Given below is one T cell receptor beta chain in context. Its antigen is undetermined. 13 Jbeta primers and 60 Vbeta primers were used for the PCR. Method: immunoSEQ multiplex PCR; TCRdb's copy keeps in-frame clones and lacks some. The sample lists about 180,000 clones; around 75% were seen once. This entry comes from a study of cytomegalovirus exposure and HLA in healthy donors. The study's findings and limits: Upon later analysis, TCR association rates were observed to vary by HLA locus, being highest for DRB1 and lowest for HLA-C. TCR beta V segments were, for the most part, productive about 87% or about 30% of the time in an earlier analysis. Common viral pathogens (according to a later analysis) appeared linked to several of the most significant clusters.

The CDR3 is 14 amino acids. In germline, CDR1 is MDHEN, CDR2 SYDVKM. The J segment lost 1 base and the V segment lost 8 bases, leaving 6 bases of the junction unmatched. Sequences were obtained from PBMCs. The clonotype was recovered from a male donor in good health and CMV-seronegative. V usage is TRBV28 and J usage is TRBJ2-5; 8 nucleotides align to TRBD1. For the CDR3, the DNA is TGTGCCAGCTCGAACAGGGGGAGCCAAGAGACCCAGTACTTC. It encodes CASSNRGSQETQYF.